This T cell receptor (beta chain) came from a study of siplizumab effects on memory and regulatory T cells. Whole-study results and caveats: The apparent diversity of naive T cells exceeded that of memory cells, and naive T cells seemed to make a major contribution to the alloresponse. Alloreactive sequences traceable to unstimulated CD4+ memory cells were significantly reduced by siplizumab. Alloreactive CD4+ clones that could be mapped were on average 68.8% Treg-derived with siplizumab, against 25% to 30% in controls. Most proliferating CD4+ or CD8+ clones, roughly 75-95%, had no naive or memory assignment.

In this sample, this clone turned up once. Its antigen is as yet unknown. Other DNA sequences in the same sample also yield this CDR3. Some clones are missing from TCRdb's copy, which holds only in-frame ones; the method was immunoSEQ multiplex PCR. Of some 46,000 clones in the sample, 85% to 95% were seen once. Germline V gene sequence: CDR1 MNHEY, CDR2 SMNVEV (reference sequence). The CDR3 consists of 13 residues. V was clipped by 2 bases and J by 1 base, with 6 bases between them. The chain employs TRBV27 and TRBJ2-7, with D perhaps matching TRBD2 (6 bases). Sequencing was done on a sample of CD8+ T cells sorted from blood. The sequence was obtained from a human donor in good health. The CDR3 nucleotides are TGTGCCAGCAGTTTAGGGGGGTCCTACGAGCAGTACTTC. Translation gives CASSLGGSYEQYF.